What follows are 23 T cell receptor beta chains derived from one specimen sequenced in a study of T cells in tumors after PD-1 blockade. Data came from immunoSEQ multiplex PCR; TCRdb stores just in-frame clones and leaves some out. The table has tens of thousands of clones, roughly two thirds seen once; the top ten hold around 43%. The sample consisted of PBMCs, taken after anti-PD-1 treatment. These TCRs come from a human donor with basal cell carcinoma.

The V gene is TRBV24-1, the J gene TRBJ1-5; D is undetermined. The germline V gene encodes CDR1 KGHDR and CDR2 SFDVKD. This CDR3 has 12 residues. V lost 12 bases and J lost 3, with 11 bases in between. The CDR3 nucleotides are TGTGCCCTTCTCGACCCCAATCAGCCCCAGCATTTT. Encoded protein: CALLDPNQPQHF.

The V call is TRBV7-2, the J call TRBJ2-2, with TRBD1 identical over 8 bases. This CDR3 has 15 amino acids. Germline V gene lookup returns CDR1 SGHTA and CDR2 FQGNSA. Losses at the gene ends were 6 bases for V and 1 base for J; bases not matched to a gene: 4. The CDR3 protein is CASRPTGGNTGELFF. The CDR3 DNA is TGTGCCAGCAGACCCACAGGGGGGAACACCGGGGAGCTGTTTTTT.

This clone was observed a few times. CDR3 nucleotide sequence: TGTGCCAGCAGCTTAGAAGGGTACTTGAACACTGAAGCTTTCTTT. It encodes CASSLEGYLNTEAFF. The chain links TRBV11-3 to TRBJ1-1; D gene uncertain. V gave up 0 bases and J gave up 0 bases, with 8 bases separating them. The CDR3 totals 15 residues. Looked up from germline, CDR1 is SGHNT and CDR2 is YENEEA. The full variable domain, with the rest looked up from reference TRBV11-3 and TRBJ1-1, is EAGVVQSPRYKIIEKKQPVAFWCNPISGHNTLYWYLQNLGQGPELLIRYENEEAVDDSQLPKDRFSAERLKGVDSTLKIQPAELGDSAVYLCASSLEGYLNTEAFFGQGTRLTVV.

The rearrangement joins TRBV5-1 to TRBJ2-1; no clear D gene. The CDR3 contains 14 residues. V was pared by 5 bases and J by 10 bases, with 19 bases between. The germline V gene has CDR1 SGHRS and CDR2 YFSETQ. In DNA form, the CDR3 reads TGCGCCAGCAGAAAACTACCTAGTTCCGGGGAGCAGTTCTTC. Protein: CASRKLPSSGEQFF.

The rearrangement links TRBV19 to TRBJ2-7; D unresolved. Trimming removed 3 bases from V and 4 bases from J, with 16 bases in between. Germline values: CDR1 LNHDA, CDR2 SQIVND (reference sequence). CDR3 length: 15 residues. DNA for the CDR3: TGTGCCAGTAGTATGAAGTTGGTTGAGGTTTACGAGCAGTACTTC. Translation gives CASSMKLVEVYEQYF.

This chain connects TRBV27 to TRBJ1-5; maybe TRBD1 (5 bases). CDR3 length equals 11 residues. Germline V gene data show CDR1 as MNHEY and CDR2 as SMNVEV (reference sequence). V shed 10 bases and J shed 11 bases, with 15 bases lying between them. The CDR3 loop reads CATGGVGSQHF. The CDR3 nucleotides read TGTGCCACGGGGGGGGTGGGTTCCCAGCATTTT.

The V and J genes are TRBV4-3 and TRBJ1-6; D remains unclear. The germline V and J ends were trimmed by 0 bases and 7 bases, with 10 bases remaining between them. In germline, CDR1 is LGHNA, CDR2 YSLEER. The CDR3 is 15 amino acids. Here the CDR3 DNA reads TGCGCCAGCAGCCAAGATAGACTGGTAAATTCACCCCTCCACTTT. Amino acids: CASSQDRLVNSPLHF.

This chain links TRBV6-6 with TRBJ2-2, with D perhaps TRBD1 or TRBD2 (5 bases each). V lost 6 bases and J 3 bases, leaving 14 bases between the germline ends. Germline V gene sequence: CDR1 MNHNY, CDR2 SVGAGI (reference sequence). This CDR3 spans 15 amino acids. The CDR3 sequence: CASSHGDRYTGELFF. CDR3 DNA: TGTGCCAGCAGCCATGGGGACCGGTACACCGGGGAGCTGTTTTTT.

This sequence joins TRBV6-1 and TRBJ2-7, with 9 bases aligning to TRBD1. The CDR3 sequence is 14 residues long. Germline CDR1 MNHNS, CDR2 SASEGT. Trimming removed 3 bases from V and 8 bases from J; junction bases left unmatched: 8. DNA for the CDR3: TGTGCCAGCAGTGACCGGGACAGGGAACCTAAGCAGTACTTC. As protein: CASSDRDREPKQYF.

The gene calls are TRBV5-4 and TRBJ1-2; D may be TRBD1 (6 bases). Germline V CDR1 and CDR2: SGHNT, YYREEE (reference sequence). V dropped 4 bases and J dropped 5 bases, with 15 bases sitting between them. The CDR3 is 14 amino acids. The CDR3 sequence: CASSPGQLVYGYTF. CDR3 nucleotides: TGTGCCAGCAGCCCTGGACAGCTTGTGTATGGCTACACCTTC.

For the CDR3, the DNA is TGCGCCAGCAGCTTGACGTTCAGCGGGGGGTACCAAGAGACCCAGTACTTC. Protein product: CASSLTFSGGYQETQYF. This chain links TRBV5-1 with TRBJ2-5, with 9 bases that match TRBD2. The CDR3 totals 17 residues. Trimming removed 1 base from V and 0 bases from J; junction bases left unmatched: 7. Germline CDR1 is SGHRS and CDR2 is YFSETQ.

CDR3 protein: CASAGATSTDTQYF. The DNA for the CDR3 is TGCGCCAGCGCGGGAGCTACTAGCACAGATACGCAGTATTTT. The chain carries TRBV5-1 and TRBJ2-3; 7 bases fit TRBD2. V shed 7 bases, J shed 0 bases, and the junction held 5 bases outside the gene matches. This CDR3 contains 14 residues. The germline V gene encodes CDR1 SGHRS and CDR2 YFSETQ.

The CDR3 sequence: CATMGAGTGELFF. DNA of the CDR3: TGTGCCACCATGGGGGCAGGAACCGGGGAGCTGTTTTTT. This chain connects TRBV24-1 to TRBJ2-2, with D perhaps TRBD1 (6 bases). Germline V gene lookup returns CDR1 KGHDR and CDR2 SFDVKD. The CDR3 is 13 amino acids. V lost 8 bases to trimming and J lost 5 bases, with 11 bases between them.

This chain connects TRBV15 to TRBJ1-2, with a possible D match to TRBD1 (6 bases). Germline CDR1 is LNHNV and CDR2 is YYDKDF (reference sequence). Trimming removed 4 bases from V and 3 bases from J, with 18 bases in between. This CDR3 region has 16 residues. The CDR3 reads CATSNGQLLMDYGYTF. CDR3 DNA sequence: TGTGCCACCAGCAATGGACAGCTCCTTATGGACTATGGCTACACCTTC.

The chain couples TRBV16 to TRBJ1-5, with 8 bases fitting TRBD1. Germline V gives CDR1 KGHSY, CDR2 FQNENV. CDR3 length: 13 residues. Trimming cost V 6 bases and J 5 bases; bases outside gene matches: 3. CDR3 amino acids: CASSSGGDQPQHF. In DNA, the CDR3 is TGTGCCAGCAGTTCAGGGGGCGATCAGCCCCAGCATTTT.

This chain connects TRBV5-1 to TRBJ2-1; D is ambiguous. V gave up 6 bases and J gave up 4 bases, with 8 bases separating them. Germline CDR1 reads SGHRS; CDR2 reads YFSETQ. The CDR3 contains 12 residues. Written as DNA, the CDR3 is TGCGCCAGCAACGACGGGTACAATGAGCAGTTCTTC. Translating it yields CASNDGYNEQFF.

This clone appeared a few times. The CDR3 DNA reads TGCGCCAGCAGCCCTGACGGAGGGAACACTGAAGCTTTCTTT. Translation: CASSPDGGNTEAFF. The chain employs TRBV5-1 and TRBJ1-1; D gene unclear. In germline, CDR1 is SGHRS, CDR2 YFSETQ. The V and J ends lost 4 bases and 1 base respectively, with 11 bases between them. This CDR3 spans 14 amino acids. The full variable domain, with the rest looked up from reference TRBV5-1 and TRBJ1-1, is KAGVTQTPRYLIKTRGQQVTLSCSPISGHRSVSWYQQTPGQGLQFLFEYFSETQRNKGNFPGRFSGRQFSNSRSEMNVSTLELGDSALYLCASSPDGGNTEAFFGQGTRLTVV.

The rearrangement uses TRBV19 and TRBJ1-1; 7 positions match TRBD1. This CDR3 contains 13 residues. Per germline, CDR1 LNHDA and CDR2 SQIVND (reference sequence). Losses at the gene ends were 4 bases for V and 4 bases for J; bases not matched to a gene: 3. The CDR3 DNA reads TGTGCCAGTAGTACCAACAGGGGCACTGAAGCTTTCTTT. Residues: CASSTNRGTEAFF.

The rearrangement links TRBV5-6 to TRBJ1-2; 8 bases match TRBD1. CDR1 and CDR2 from the germline V gene are SGHDT and YYEEEE. Germline trimming cut 7 bases from V and 4 bases from J; bases unmatched to any gene: 15. This CDR3 spans 16 amino acids. CDR3 sequence: CASGQGSVPVLYGYTF. CDR3 sequence (DNA): TGTGCCAGCGGACAGGGATCGGTCCCCGTACTCTATGGCTACACCTTC.

The CDR3 DNA reads as TGTGCCAGTAGTCCCTACCCCGGGACAGGGAATCAGCCCCAGCATTTT. This sequence encodes CASSPYPGTGNQPQHF. The rearrangement links TRBV19 to TRBJ1-5; 9 bases are a match to TRBD1. Germline trimming cut 5 bases from V and 4 bases from J; bases unmatched to any gene: 9. Germline V lookup: CDR1 LNHDA, CDR2 SQIVND (reference sequence). The length of the CDR3 is 16 residues.

This chain uses TRBV4-3 with TRBJ1-4; D possibly corresponds to TRBD1 (5 bases). CDR1 and CDR2 (germline): LGHNA, YSLEER. Trimming took 0 bases from V and 10 from J, leaving 21 bases between them. The CDR3 is 17 residues long. CDR3 sequence: CASSQETYRTRQTKLFF. CDR3 coding DNA: TGCGCCAGCAGCCAAGAGACCTACAGGACCCGTCAAACAAAACTGTTTTTT.

The J gene is TRBJ2-7, the V gene TRBV27, with TRBD2 identical over 7 bases. Germline V CDR1 and CDR2: MNHEY, SMNVEV (reference sequence). There are 13 residues in the CDR3. Losses at the gene ends were 3 bases for V and 7 bases for J; bases not matched to a gene: 6. The CDR3 spells CASSLERGGEQYF. CDR3 DNA sequence: TGTGCCAGCAGTTTGGAGCGGGGAGGGGAGCAGTACTTC.

This clone has just one count. The gene calls are TRBV14 and TRBJ2-6; the D is unclear. Trimming shortened V by 3 bases and J by 1 base, and 10 bases separated the two germline ends. The CDR3 has 16 amino acids. Germline assignment: CDR1 SGHDN and CDR2 FVKESK. The CDR3 spells CASSQLGFSGANVLTF. The CDR3 DNA follows: TGTGCCAGCAGCCAGCTAGGGTTTTCTGGGGCCAACGTCCTGACTTTC.